The clone carrying this T cell receptor (beta chain) was counted a single time. Method: immunoSEQ multiplex PCR; TCRdb's copy keeps in-frame clones and lacks some. This sample has fewer than 300,000 clones, with roughly four fifths found just once. This record comes from a study of blood T cell repertoires in COVID-19. Study at large: The United States, Italy and Spain were the sources of the acute and convalescent COVID-19 samples. PBMCs, B-cell-depleted T cells, or T cells were the source of the cDNA or gDNA that made up the material.

The sequenced sample consisted of peripheral blood. The origin of this receptor is a woman in her fifties or sixties who had recovered from COVID-19.

CDR3 nucleotides: TGTGCCAGCAGCCACTCGCCCGGCGGGGGCTCAAACGGGGAGCTGTTTTTT. Its translation: CASSHSPGGGSNGELFF. This chain uses TRBV4-2 with TRBJ2-2; TRBD2 is a possible D gene (7 bases). The germline CDR1 and CDR2 sequences are LGHNA and YNFKEQ. V lost 3 bases, J lost 7 bases, and 21 bases lay in between. This CDR3 region has 17 residues.